This paragraph covers one TCR beta chain sequence. It may be a read error: a sequence one base away is much more abundant. Other DNA sequences within the sample encode an identical CDR3. Execution of the assay was at deep level. Measured with immunoSEQ multiplex PCR; TCRdb has only the in-frame clones, and not every one. The data contain around 500,000 clones, 81% of them singletons. Donors included only healthy HIV-negative adults lacking recent acute infections or vaccinations. Adults of Caucasian background living in Nashville, Tennessee made up all donors. This specimen comes from a study of shared clonotypes between healthy human individuals. Germline V CDR1 and CDR2: SGHRS, YFSETQ. This CDR3 region has 15 residues. With 4 bases clipped from V and 6 bases from J, the junction kept 10 bases outside the gene matches.

Sequencing was carried out using PBMCs. The genes are TRBV5-1 and TRBJ2-3, with 8 bases matching TRBD1. This clonotype was sampled from a woman aged 40 to 50 in good health. Some clones in this sample may be carry-over from other donors' samples. This CDR3 is CASSPGQGFSDTQYF. In DNA, the CDR3 is TGCGCCAGCAGCCCCGGACAGGGATTTTCGGATACGCAGTATTTT.